This TCR beta chain was observed in a study of brain T cells in children with intractable seizures. Study conclusions and caveats: HCMV serostatus was not known, and viral specificity came from CDR3 similarity only.

The table came from immunoSEQ multiplex PCR; TCRdb's copy has only in-frame clones and leaves some out. Of under 45,000 clones in the sample, around 90% are singletons; the top ten hold 6.3%. This clone was counted a few times. Its antigen is as yet unknown. This receptor was identified in a girl under 10 years old with tuberous sclerosis and intractable seizures. The material was peripheral blood, obtained at surgery.

The CDR3 region is CASSLGSATGALSNQPQHF. The CDR3 nucleotides are TGTGCCAGCAGCTTAGGAAGTGCGACAGGGGCCCTTAGCAATCAGCCCCAGCATTTT. The V call is TRBV11-2, the J call TRBJ1-5; 8 bases agree with TRBD1. CDR1 and CDR2 (germline): SGHAT, FQNNGV. The CDR3 contains 19 residues. V trimming: 1 base; J trimming: 0 bases; junction bases outside the gene matches: 11.